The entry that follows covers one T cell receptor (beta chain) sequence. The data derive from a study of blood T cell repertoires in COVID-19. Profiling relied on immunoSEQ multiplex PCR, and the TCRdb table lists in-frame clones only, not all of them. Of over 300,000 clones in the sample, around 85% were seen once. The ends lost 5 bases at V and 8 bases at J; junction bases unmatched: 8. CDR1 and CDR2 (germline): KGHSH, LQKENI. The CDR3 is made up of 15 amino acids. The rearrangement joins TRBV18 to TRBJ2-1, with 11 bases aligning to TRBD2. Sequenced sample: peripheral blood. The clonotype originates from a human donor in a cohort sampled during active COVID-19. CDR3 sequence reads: CASSSLAGGQDEQFF. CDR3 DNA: TGTGCCAGCTCATCCTTAGCGGGGGGGCAGGATGAGCAGTTCTTC. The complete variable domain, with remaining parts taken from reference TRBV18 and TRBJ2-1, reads NAGVMQNPRHLVRRRGQEARLRCSPMKGHSHVYWYRQLPEEGLKFMVYLQKENIIDESGMPKERFSAEFPKEGPSILRIQQVVRGDSAAYFCASSSLAGGQDEQFFGPGTRLTVL.